These 18 T cell receptor beta chains share one sample of origin, sequenced in a study of blood T cell repertoires in COVID-19. Clones were sequenced by immunoSEQ multiplex PCR, and TCRdb holds only the in-frame ones, with some missing. The sample consists of some 89,000 clones, roughly 80% of them appearing once. Sequenced sample: peripheral blood. All receptors come from a man in his sixties with acute or convalescent COVID-19.

The chain uses TRBV5-1 and TRBJ2-1; D possibly corresponds to TRBD2 (5 bases). Germline CDR1 reads SGHRS; CDR2 reads YFSETQ. Trimming cost V 4 bases and J 6 bases, with 17 bases left between them. CDR3 size: 15 residues. In DNA, the CDR3 is TGCGCCAGCAGCCGAGCGGTAGCCCTTAGCAATGAGCAGTTCTTC. It specifies CASSRAVALSNEQFF.

The chain recombines TRBV6-2 or TRBV6-3 with TRBJ1-2; 8 bases are shared with TRBD1. The ends lost 5 bases at V and 3 bases at J; junction bases unmatched: 5. The CDR3 is 14 amino acids. Germline V gene sequence: CDR1 MNHEY, CDR2 SVGEGT. This CDR3 reads CASSTLTGDYGYTF. The CDR3, as DNA: TGTGCCAGCAGTACCCTGACAGGGGACTATGGCTACACCTTC.

By sample share, this clone is medium-sized. This chain links TRBV6-4 with TRBJ2-1; D gene ambiguous. With 2 bases removed from V and 0 bases from J, the gap between germline ends came to 11 bases. CDR1 MRHNA and CDR2 SNTAGT come from the germline V gene. The CDR3 length is 16 residues. The CDR3 protein is CASSDLSSNSYNEQFF. The CDR3 DNA reads as TGTGCCAGCAGTGACCTTTCCAGTAACTCCTACAATGAGCAGTTCTTC.

This clone was recorded once. This chain connects TRBV4-2 to TRBJ2-7, with 7 bases aligning to TRBD2. Germline V gene lookup returns CDR1 LGHNA and CDR2 YNFKEQ. V dropped 2 bases and J dropped 4; count of bases not matched to a gene: 8. The CDR3 runs 15 residues. The CDR3 coding sequence is TGTGCCAGCAGCCAATTCACGGGAGCGGGGTACGAGCAGTACTTC. Residues: CASSQFTGAGYEQYF.

CDR3 nucleotides: TGTGCCAGCACCCTTACTAGCGCCCAAGAGACCCAGTACTTC. This translates into CASTLTSAQETQYF. The rearrangement links TRBV7-2 to TRBJ2-5; the match to TRBD2 covers 7 bases. The CDR3 spans 14 residues. The germline CDR1 and CDR2 sequences are SGHTA and FQGNSA. With 7 bases clipped from V and 1 base from J, the junction kept 6 bases outside the gene matches.

This chain joins TRBV20-1 and TRBJ2-3; 10 nucleotides match TRBD2. Germline V gives CDR1 DFQATT, CDR2 SNEGSKA (reference sequence). CDR3 length: 13 residues. Trimming cost V 3 bases and J 4 bases; bases outside gene matches: 1. The CDR3 region is CSASLAGADTQYF. CDR3 in DNA: TGCAGTGCTAGTCTAGCGGGAGCAGATACGCAGTATTTT.

The CDR3 nucleotides are TGTGCCAGCCGCGGGGAAGCGGGAGGGTACCACGAGCAGTACTTC. It specifies CASRGEAGGYHEQYF. The rearrangement joins TRBV28 to TRBJ2-7; TRBD2 matches at 10 bases. V dropped 8 bases and J dropped 5; count of bases not matched to a gene: 12. CDR3 size: 15 residues. The germline gives CDR1 MDHEN, CDR2 SYDVKM.

The chain carries TRBV9 and TRBJ2-5; maybe TRBD1 (6 bases). The length of the CDR3 is 13 residues. V dropped 3 bases and J dropped 5 bases, with 11 bases sitting between them. In germline, CDR1 is SGDLS, CDR2 YYNGEE. Written as DNA, the CDR3 is TGTGCCAGCAGCGAAGGACAGAGGGAGACCCAGTACTTC. The encoded protein is CASSEGQRETQYF.

The chain combines TRBV10-3 with TRBJ2-7, with 8 bases that match TRBD1. Germline CDR1 is ENHRY and CDR2 is SYGVKD. The CDR3 is 14 residues long. After removal of 3 bases from V and 2 bases from J, the junction contained 3 bases not matched to a gene. The CDR3 protein is CAISDLTGAYEQYF. The CDR3 DNA is TGTGCCATCAGTGATCTGACAGGGGCCTACGAGCAGTACTTC.

The chain links TRBV7-2 to TRBJ1-5; D is undetermined. The CDR3 is 14 residues long. The V gene's germline CDR1 is SGHTA and CDR2 FQGNSA. The V end was cut by 4 bases, the J end by 6 bases, with 13 bases between. The CDR3 reads CASSSGSVSQPQHF. CDR3 nucleotides: TGTGCCAGCAGCTCAGGCAGTGTCAGTCAGCCCCAGCATTTT.

V and J are TRBV5-1 and TRBJ2-1; D possibly corresponds to TRBD1 (5 bases). The CDR3 consists of 15 residues. Germline CDR1 reads SGHRS; CDR2 reads YFSETQ. Between the trimmed V and J ends, which lost 0 bases and 7 bases, there was a span of 14 bases. CDR3: CASSLAPGNQNEQFF. Written as DNA, the CDR3 is TGCGCCAGCAGCTTGGCCCCAGGGAACCAGAATGAGCAGTTCTTC.

V is TRBV6-1 and J is TRBJ2-7, with 10 bases lining up with TRBD1. The CDR3 covers 14 residues. Looked up from germline, CDR1 is MNHNS and CDR2 is SASEGT. Germline trimming cut 3 bases from V and 5 bases from J; bases unmatched to any gene: 4. In nucleotides, the CDR3 is TGTGCCAGCAGTGATTGGACAGGGGGTGACGAGCAGTACTTC. Encoded protein: CASSDWTGGDEQYF.

This clone has more than one count but fewer than ten. The chain couples TRBV19 to TRBJ1-5; TRBD1 matches 9 bases. This CDR3 spans 16 amino acids. The ends lost 5 bases at V and 9 bases at J; junction bases unmatched: 14. The germline CDR1 and CDR2 sequences are LNHDA and SQIVND (reference sequence). The DNA of the CDR3 is TGTGCCAGTAGTGGCATGGACAGGGGACTTTGGGTGCCCCAGCATTTT. The encoded protein is CASSGMDRGLWVPQHF.

J is TRBJ1-1 and V is TRBV19; no firm D call. Looked up from germline, CDR1 is LNHDA and CDR2 is SQIVND (reference sequence). The V end lost 6 bases, the J end lost 2 bases, and 16 bases lay between the germline ends. CDR3 length equals 15 residues. In DNA, the CDR3 is TGTGCCAGTAGATCTCATGGAGGGATCAACACTGAAGCTTTCTTT. It translates to CASRSHGGINTEAFF.

This clone was observed a few times. V gene TRBV4-1 combines with J gene TRBJ2-3, with TRBD2 matching over 12 bases. The CDR3 is 16 amino acids. The J segment lost 11 bases and the V segment lost 1 base, leaving 10 bases of the junction unmatched. Germline V lookup: CDR1 MGHRA, CDR2 YSYEKL. CDR3 protein: CASSQAASGGAIRQYF. The CDR3 region has the DNA TGCGCCAGCAGCCAAGCTGCTAGCGGGGGGGCAATAAGGCAGTATTTT.

The chain joins TRBV7-9 to TRBJ1-3; no reliable D call. Between the trimmed V and J ends, which lost 5 bases and 4 bases, there was a span of 12 bases. CDR1 SEHNR and CDR2 FQNEAQ come from the germline V gene (reference sequence). CDR3 length equals 14 residues. This CDR3 reads CASSASGSGNTIYF. CDR3 nucleotides: TGTGCCAGCAGCGCGAGCGGGTCCGGAAACACCATATATTTT.

V usage is TRBV6-1 and J usage is TRBJ2-1; 10 bases are shared with TRBD2. This CDR3 spans 16 amino acids. The V gene's germline CDR1 is MNHNS and CDR2 SASEGT. J lost 6 bases, V lost 1 base, and 6 bases had no gene match. CDR3 amino acids: CASSEVWLAGVNEQFF. As DNA, the CDR3 is TGTGCCAGCAGTGAAGTCTGGCTAGCGGGAGTCAATGAGCAGTTCTTC.

The chain is built from TRBV12-3 or TRBV12-4 and TRBJ2-1, with D perhaps matching TRBD2 (5 bases). The length of the CDR3 is 13 residues. The V and J ends lost 3 bases and 15 bases respectively, with 18 bases between them. CDR3 amino acids: CASSFSEVSPPFF. CDR3 bases: TGTGCCAGCAGTTTTAGCGAAGTCAGTCCGCCGTTCTTC.